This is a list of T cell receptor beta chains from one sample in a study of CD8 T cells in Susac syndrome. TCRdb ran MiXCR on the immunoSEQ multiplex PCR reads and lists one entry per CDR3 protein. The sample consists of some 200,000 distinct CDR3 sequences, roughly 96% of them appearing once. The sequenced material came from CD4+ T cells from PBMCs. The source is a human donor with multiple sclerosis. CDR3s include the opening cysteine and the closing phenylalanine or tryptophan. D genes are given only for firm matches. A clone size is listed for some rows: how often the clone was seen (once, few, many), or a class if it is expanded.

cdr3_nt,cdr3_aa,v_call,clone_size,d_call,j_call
TGTGCCAGCAGCCGAACAAGGACAGCTAACTATAATTCACCCCTCCACTTT,CASSRTRTANYNSPLHF,TRBV14,.,.,TRBJ1-6
TGCAGTGCTAGCGACAGGGACCAGCCCCAGCATTTT,CSASDRDQPQHF,TRBV20-1,.,TRBD1,TRBJ1-5
TGTGCCAGCAGCTCGACAGAATTTCAGCCCCAGCATTTT,CASSSTEFQPQHF,TRBV7-6,.,.,TRBJ1-5
TGCAGCGTGAAGGACAGGGCTCGCGAAAAACTGTTTTTT,CSVKDRAREKLFF,TRBV29-1,.,TRBD1,TRBJ1-4
TGCGCCAGCAGCCAAGCCAGCAGTGAGCAGTTCTTC,CASSQASSEQFF,TRBV4-1,.,.,TRBJ2-1
TGTGCCAGCAGCTTAAAGCGAGAGGAGCAGTACTTC,CASSLKREEQYF,TRBV7-2,once,.,TRBJ2-7
TGTGCCAGCAGTTCCCGGACAGGGGAGGGCTACACCTTC,CASSSRTGEGYTF,TRBV12-3/TRBV12-4,few,TRBD1,TRBJ1-2
TGTGCCTGGAGTGTACGAGCTGGGCGGGGTACGCAGTATTTT,CAWSVRAGRGTQYF,TRBV30,.,.,TRBJ2-3
TGTGCCAGCAGTTTATCAGGACTAGCCCCAAGATACAATGAGCAGTTCTTC,CASSLSGLAPRYNEQFF,TRBV27,.,TRBD2,TRBJ2-1
TGCAGCGCCGGTACAGGGGCTGGGGCCAACGTCCTGACTTTC,CSAGTGAGANVLTF,TRBV29-1,.,TRBD1,TRBJ2-6
TGCAGCGTTACCGGGGCAGTATGGAGGGATACTAGCACAGATACGCAGTATTTT,CSVTGAVWRDTSTDTQYF,TRBV29-1,.,.,TRBJ2-3
TGTGCCAGCAGCGCTACAGGGGGGGGACACGAGCAGTACTTC,CASSATGGGHEQYF,TRBV2,.,.,TRBJ2-7
TGCAGCGTTTACTTTGGAGTGGAGCAGTTCTTC,CSVYFGVEQFF,TRBV29-1,.,.,TRBJ2-1
TGTGCCAGCAGTGTCGGCCCCTGGGAGACCCAGTACTTC,CASSVGPWETQYF,TRBV12-3/TRBV12-4,.,.,TRBJ2-5
TGTGCCAGCAGTTCCCGCCTCAGACCTGGGGGCGGCTACACCTTC,CASSSRLRPGGGYTF,TRBV27,.,.,TRBJ1-2
TGTGCCAGCCAGAAGGCAGGCGAGAACTATGGCTACACCTTC,CASQKAGENYGYTF,TRBV28,once,.,TRBJ1-2
TGTGCCAGCAGTTACGGGCTTCGTAGCACAGATACGCAGTATTTT,CASSYGLRSTDTQYF,TRBV6-5,once,.,TRBJ2-3
TGTGCCAGCAGCTCCCGTGGAGGTTGGAATGAAAAACTGTTTTTT,CASSSRGGWNEKLFF,TRBV5-6,.,.,TRBJ1-4
TGTGCCAGCAGCCCAAGACAGGGGGTAACGCGAAATGAGCAGTTCTTC,CASSPRQGVTRNEQFF,TRBV14,.,TRBD1,TRBJ2-1
TGCAGCTTCTTGAACGGGCTACCCTACGAGCAGTACTTC,CSFLNGLPYEQYF,TRBV29-1,.,.,TRBJ2-7
TGTGCCAGCAGCTTATCCGGTCTAGCGGTCTACAATGAGCAGTTCTTC,CASSLSGLAVYNEQFF,TRBV7-9,once,TRBD2,TRBJ2-1
TGTGCCAGCAGCAGGGCGGGCGCTAGCGAGTACGAGCAGTACTTC,CASSRAGASEYEQYF,TRBV7-2,.,.,TRBJ2-7
TGCGCCAGCAGTCAAGCAGGTTACCCCTACGAGCAGTACTTC,CASSQAGYPYEQYF,TRBV23-1,.,.,TRBJ2-7
TGTGCCAGCAAACTAGCGGGGTCTCATGGGGAGACCCAGTACTTC,CASKLAGSHGETQYF,TRBV12-3/TRBV12-4,.,TRBD2,TRBJ2-5
TGTGCCAGCAGCCGGGACAGGCCAAACAATCAGCCCCAGCATTTT,CASSRDRPNNQPQHF,TRBV28,.,TRBD1,TRBJ1-5
TGTGCCACCAGCAGAGGACTAGCGGAGAGGACAGATACGCAGTATTTT,CATSRGLAERTDTQYF,TRBV15,.,TRBD2,TRBJ2-3
TGTGCCAGTACGGACCCGGGGGGTGAGCACTACAATGAGCAGTTCTTC,CASTDPGGEHYNEQFF,TRBV6-2/TRBV6-3,once,TRBD2,TRBJ2-1
TGTGCCAGCAGCCCACTGAGGGCCATCTATGGCTACACCTTC,CASSPLRAIYGYTF,TRBV7-2,.,.,TRBJ1-2
TGCGCCAGCAGCTCAGGGAAGAACGAGCAGTACTTC,CASSSGKNEQYF,TRBV5-1,.,.,TRBJ2-7
TGTGCCTGTGGCGCCGGGACAGGGTTCTATGGCTACACCTTC,CACGAGTGFYGYTF,TRBV30,.,TRBD1,TRBJ1-2
TGTGCCAGCAGCCAAGACCCGCTAGCGGGTACCAAAGAGACCCAGTACTTC,CASSQDPLAGTKETQYF,TRBV3-1,.,TRBD2,TRBJ2-5
TGTGCCAGCAGCTTGGGGTCAGGCCTATATGGCTACACCTTC,CASSLGSGLYGYTF,TRBV5-6,.,.,TRBJ1-2
TGTGCCTGGAGTCCCCGGGGACTAGCGGGAGGCACCGGGGAGCTGTTTTTT,CAWSPRGLAGGTGELFF,TRBV30,once,TRBD2,TRBJ2-2
TGCAGAATAGTGAGGGGAGAGACCCAGTACTTC,CRIVRGETQYF,TRBV20-1,.,.,TRBJ2-5
TGCAGCGTTGATTTCACAGATACGCAGTATTTT,CSVDFTDTQYF,TRBV29-1,.,.,TRBJ2-3